Below are 29 T cell receptor beta chains sequenced from a single sample in a study of T cells in Graves' hyperthyroidism and ophthalmopathy. The source material, RNA transcripts, was used to amplify TCR beta CDR3 regions. Using the HTBI primer set, a first-round RT-PCR was run on the TCR CDR3. TCRdb re-analysed the multiplex PCR reads in MiXCR, keeping a single row per CDR3 protein. The table records 360,000 or so distinct CDR3 sequences, about a sixth of them present only once. Sequenced sample: blood. The receptors derive from a woman aged 35 to 49 with Graves' ophthalmopathy.

This clonotype was detected many times. J is TRBJ2-7 and V is TRBV28, with 14 bases identical to TRBD2. The CDR3 contains 16 residues. Germline CDR1 and CDR2: MDHEN and SYDVKM. After removal of 6 bases from V and 4 bases from J, the junction contained 8 bases not matched to a gene. This chain's CDR3 is CASRTLGLAGAYEQYF. In DNA, the CDR3 is TGTGCCAGCAGGACACTGGGACTAGCGGGAGCTTACGAGCAGTACTTC.

In this sample, this clonotype turned up many times. The CDR3 loop is CASFDGPSYGYTF. CDR3 nucleotides: TGTGCCAGCTTCGACGGGCCTAGCTATGGCTACACCTTC. The genes are TRBV28 and TRBJ1-2, with D unclear. The V end was cut by 8 bases, the J end by 4 bases, with 14 bases between. This CDR3 has 13 amino acids. Germline V gene data show CDR1 as MDHEN and CDR2 as SYDVKM.

This clonotype was seen ten or more times. The J gene is TRBJ2-7, the V gene TRBV4-1; 7 bases align to TRBD1. The CDR3 is 15 residues long. Germline V gene data show CDR1 as MGHRA and CDR2 as YSYEKL. The V segment lost 4 bases and the J segment 2 bases; nucleotides outside the gene matches: 8. The CDR3 bases are TGCGCCAGCAGCCTAGACAGGGAGTCGACCTACGAGCAGTACTTC. Amino acid sequence: CASSLDRESTYEQYF.

Many counts were recorded for this clonotype. This chain uses TRBV28 with TRBJ1-5; maybe TRBD1 (5 bases). CDR3 length equals 17 residues. The germline V and J ends were trimmed by 5 bases and 2 bases, with 19 bases remaining between them. CDR1 is MDHEN, CDR2 SYDVKM, per germline. The CDR3 protein is CASSPSGPPTRNQPQHF. CDR3 in DNA: TGTGCCAGCAGTCCCTCGGGACCCCCGACTCGCAATCAGCCCCAGCATTTT.

This clonotype was observed at least ten times. The rearrangement joins TRBV19 to TRBJ2-7; D remains unclear. The CDR3 has 13 amino acids. Trimming stripped 7 bases from V and 3 bases from J, with 13 bases between. The V gene's germline CDR1 is LNHDA and CDR2 SQIVND (reference sequence). The CDR3 protein is CASTSREGYEQYF. The CDR3 nucleotides are TGTGCCAGTACTTCCCGTGAAGGCTACGAGCAGTACTTC.

This clonotype was found a few times. The rearrangement links TRBV20-1 to TRBJ1-1, with unresolved D. The CDR3 is 16 residues long. Trimming removed 1 base at V and 0 bases at J, with 15 bases between. Germline V CDR1 and CDR2: DFQATT, SNEGSKA (reference sequence). CDR3 DNA: TGCAGTGCTAGAGCCCTTGGGCGGCAAGTGAACACTGAAGCTTTCTTT. This codes for CSARALGRQVNTEAFF.

This clonotype has a count of ten or more. J is TRBJ2-7 and V is TRBV20-1, with unresolved D. CDR3 size: 13 residues. Germline CDR1 and CDR2: DFQATT and SNEGSKA (reference sequence). V was clipped by 3 bases and J by 6 bases, with 15 bases between them. The CDR3 sequence: CSASAPKPGEQYF. The CDR3 DNA sequence: TGCAGTGCTAGTGCCCCCAAGCCGGGCGAGCAGTACTTC.

This clonotype was counted ten times or more. A much larger clone lies a single base off, so this may be a read error. This chain joins TRBV15 and TRBJ1-2; the match to TRBD1 covers 8 bases. Per germline, CDR1 LNHNV and CDR2 YYDKDF (reference sequence). The length of the CDR3 is 15 residues. The CDR3 coding sequence is TGTGCCACCGGCAGAGCAGACCGGACAGGGTATGGCTACACCTTC. It yields the protein CATGRADRTGYGYTF.

This clonotype was counted ten times or more. The chain carries TRBV27 and TRBJ2-5; D may correspond to TRBD1 or TRBD2 (6 bases each). Germline values: CDR1 MNHEY, CDR2 SMNVEV (reference sequence). V lost 8 bases and J lost 1, with 11 bases in between. The length of the CDR3 is 13 residues. CDR3: CASRGLGQETQYF. The CDR3 DNA follows: TGTGCCAGCCGGGGGCTGGGCCAAGAGACCCAGTACTTC.

Many counts were recorded for this clonotype. This clone may be a read error of a much larger clone one base away. V and J are TRBV15 and TRBJ2-5; 8 positions match TRBD2. The V and J ends lost 0 bases and 6 bases, in that order; junction bases with no gene match: 15. CDR1 and CDR2 from the germline V gene are LNHNV and YYDKDF (reference sequence). The CDR3 is 18 residues long. Here the CDR3 DNA reads TGTGCCACCAGCAGAGAATCGGGGGGGGCCTCCCGAGGGAAGACCCAGTACTTC. This sequence encodes CATSRESGGASRGKTQYF.

The sample holds one count of this clonotype. A much larger clone differs from this one at a single base, so this may be a read error. The genes are TRBV10-3 and TRBJ1-5; D not certain. Germline CDR1 and CDR2: ENHRY and SYGVKD. This CDR3 spans 14 amino acids. The CDR3 loop is CANSESFSNQPQHF. CDR3 DNA: TGTGCCAACAGTGAGTCGTTTAGCAATCAGCCCCAGCATTTT.

The chain recombines TRBV18 with TRBJ2-7; TRBD1 might be the D (6 bases). Trimming took 4 bases from V and 2 from J, leaving 18 bases between them. Germline V gene sequence: CDR1 KGHSH, CDR2 LQKENI. The CDR3 has 16 residues. The CDR3 DNA follows: TGTGCCAGCTCACTTCGAAACAGGGCCACGCCCTACGAGCAGTACTTC. This translates into CASSLRNRATPYEQYF. The full variable domain, completed using reference TRBV18 and TRBJ2-7, is NAGVMQNPRHLVRRRGQEARLRCSPMKGHSHVYWYRQLPEEGLKFMVYLQKENIIDESGMPKERFSAEFPKEGPSILRIQQVVRGDSAAYFCASSLRNRATPYEQYFGPGTRLTVT.

This clonotype was counted at least ten times. The gene calls are TRBV15 and TRBJ2-1, with 13 bases matching TRBD2. CDR1 is LNHNV, CDR2 YYDKDF, per germline (reference sequence). The CDR3 loop spans 16 amino acids. Trimming cost V 0 bases and J 8 bases; bases outside gene matches: 4. The CDR3 sequence: CATSREGLAGRHEQFF. The CDR3, as DNA: TGTGCCACCAGCAGAGAGGGACTAGCGGGACGGCATGAGCAGTTCTTC.

This clonotype was counted at least ten times. CDR3 nucleotide sequence: TGTGCCAGCAGTTCACCTACCGGGACTACTCTGAGGGGCGAGCAGTACTTC. As protein: CASSSPTGTTLRGEQYF. The chain employs TRBV28 and TRBJ2-7; TRBD2 agrees at 7 bases. This CDR3 is 17 amino acids long. J gave up 6 bases and V 4 bases, and 18 bases lay outside the gene matches. The germline gives CDR1 MDHEN, CDR2 SYDVKM.

The table lists this clonotype with many counts. This chain connects TRBV4-3 to TRBJ2-7, with D tentatively TRBD2 (5 bases). Germline loops: CDR1 LGHNA, CDR2 YSLEER. This CDR3 spans 15 amino acids. Trimming stripped 0 bases from V and 2 bases from J, with 11 bases between. CDR3 coding DNA: TGCGCCAGCAGCCAAGATTTGGACTCGACCTACGAGCAGTACTTC. Translating gives CASSQDLDSTYEQYF.

This clonotype was recorded many times. V and J are TRBV11-1 and TRBJ2-7, with 8 positions matching TRBD1. The CDR3 length is 15 residues. With V trimmed by 4 bases and J by 3 bases, 8 bases remained unmatched. Germline lookup yields CDR1 SGHAT and CDR2 FQDESV (reference sequence). In DNA, the CDR3 is TGTGCCAGCAGCTCTCTGACAGGGGTGGGCTACGAGCAGTACTTC. This translates into CASSSLTGVGYEQYF.

The chain joins TRBV28 to TRBJ2-7, with no clear D. CDR1 and CDR2 (germline): MDHEN, SYDVKM. This CDR3 has 14 residues. V gave up 3 bases and J gave up 2 bases, with 11 bases separating them. CDR3 nucleotide sequence: TGTGCCAGCAGTTTTGGTTTGGGGACCTACGAGCAGTACTTC. Translated, it gives CASSFGLGTYEQYF.

This clonotype was counted at least ten times. The V call is TRBV27, the J call TRBJ1-5, with D tentatively TRBD1 (5 bases). CDR3 length equals 15 residues. Trimming removed 4 bases at V and 2 bases at J, with 12 bases between. The germline V gene encodes CDR1 MNHEY and CDR2 SMNVEV (reference sequence). For the CDR3, the DNA is TGTGCCAGCAGTTACGACAGCTTCGGCAATCAGCCCCAGCATTTT. Amino acid sequence: CASSYDSFGNQPQHF.

In this sample, this clonotype turned up a few times. The CDR3 sequence: CAWSVGAGRFQPQHF. Here the CDR3 DNA reads TGTGCCTGGAGTGTAGGAGCAGGCCGGTTTCAGCCCCAGCATTTT. V usage is TRBV30 and J usage is TRBJ1-5; D is ambiguous. This CDR3 has 15 amino acids. In germline, CDR1 is GTSNPN, CDR2 SVGIG (reference sequence). Between the trimmed V and J ends, which lost 0 bases and 6 bases, there was a span of 15 bases.

This clonotype was seen ten or more times. The V and J genes are TRBV28 and TRBJ1-5; the D is unclear. The V and J ends lost 6 bases and 5 bases respectively, with 8 bases between them. Looked up from germline, CDR1 is MDHEN and CDR2 is SYDVKM. This CDR3 region has 12 residues. This chain's CDR3 is CASSLGYQPQHF. The CDR3 region has the DNA TGTGCCAGCAGCTTAGGGTATCAGCCCCAGCATTTT.

The rearrangement uses TRBV3-1 and TRBJ2-5; the D is unclear. Germline loops: CDR1 LGHDT, CDR2 YNNKEL (reference sequence). Trimming left V 1 base short and J 5 bases short, with 8 bases between. The CDR3 is 13 amino acids. The CDR3 sequence: CASSQGSAETQYF. CDR3 sequence (DNA): TGTGCCAGCAGCCAAGGATCCGCCGAGACCCAGTACTTC.

The genes are TRBV6-2 or TRBV6-3 and TRBJ1-5, with D possibly matching TRBD1 (6 bases). CDR1 MNHEY and CDR2 SVGEGT come from the germline V gene. The CDR3 length is 14 residues. The V end was cut by 6 bases, the J end by 6 bases, with 15 bases between. The CDR3 DNA reads as TGTGCCAGCAGGAGGGGGGGGGTGAGTCAGCCCCAGCATTTT. Its protein is CASRRGGVSQPQHF.

The rearrangement joins TRBV6-1 to TRBJ2-7; no clear D gene. V dropped 8 bases and J dropped 4 bases, with 12 bases sitting between them. Germline CDR1 is MNHNS and CDR2 is SASEGT. The CDR3 has 12 residues. CDR3 sequence: CASFGILYEQYF. The CDR3 DNA sequence: TGTGCCAGCTTCGGAATCCTATACGAGCAGTACTTC.

This clonotype has ten or more counts. The chain carries TRBV28 and TRBJ1-2; possibly TRBD1 for D (5 bases). The CDR3 has 13 amino acids. Germline V lookup: CDR1 MDHEN, CDR2 SYDVKM. V dropped 8 bases and J dropped 0 bases, with 10 bases sitting between them. The CDR3 sequence: CASGGEPNYGYTF. The CDR3 region has the DNA TGTGCCAGCGGGGGGGAGCCTAACTATGGCTACACCTTC.

This clonotype was picked up many times. This CDR3 is CASTSAQALAGYTF. CDR3 nucleotide sequence: TGTGCCAGCACCTCCGCACAGGCGCTAGCAGGCTACACCTTC. This rearrangement joins TRBV6-5 to TRBJ1-2; a possible D gene is TRBD1 (5 bases). The CDR3 runs to 14 residues. V was clipped by 7 bases and J by 8 bases, with 20 bases between them. CDR1 is MNHEY, CDR2 SVGAGI, per germline.

The rearrangement links TRBV29-1 to TRBJ2-5; no clear D gene. Germline-derived CDR1 and CDR2 are SQVTM and ANQGSEA. The V gene lost 4 bases and the J gene lost 5 bases, with 14 bases spanning the gap. This CDR3 contains 13 residues. The CDR3 reads CSVVISNLETQYF. In nucleotides, the CDR3 is TGCAGCGTTGTTATTAGCAATTTGGAGACCCAGTACTTC. Combining the CDR3 with reference TRBV29-1 and TRBJ2-5 gives the whole variable domain SAVISQKPSRDICQRGTSLTIQCQVDSQVTMMFWYRQQPGQSLTLIATANQGSEATYESGFVIDKFPISRPNLTFSTLTVSNMSPEDSSIYLCSVVISNLETQYFGPGTRLLVL.

There are many counts of this clonotype. The chain recombines TRBV11-1 with TRBJ2-6; 8 bases align to TRBD2. V gave up 6 bases and J gave up 6 bases; unmatched junction bases: 10. Per the germline V gene, CDR1 is SGHAT and CDR2 is FQDESV (reference sequence). The CDR3 has 16 residues. Here the CDR3 reads CASSLGGGLEANVLTF. The CDR3 bases are TGTGCCAGCAGTTTGGGCGGGGGGCTCGAGGCCAACGTCCTGACTTTC.

This clonotype was counted many times. The rearrangement joins TRBV30 to TRBJ2-7; D gene uncertain. Trimming took off 2 bases at V and 8 bases at J, with 10 bases between the two ends. Germline CDR1 is GTSNPN and CDR2 is SVGIG (reference sequence). The CDR3 length is 11 residues. CDR3 sequence reads: CAWSRQTKQYF. CDR3 coding DNA: TGTGCCTGGAGTAGGCAGACCAAGCAGTACTTC.

The sample holds many counts of this clonotype. The gene calls are TRBV4-3 and TRBJ2-2, with D hard to call. Germline lookup yields CDR1 LGHNA and CDR2 YSLEER. This CDR3 is 14 amino acids long. Trimming cost V 6 bases and J 0 bases, with 8 bases left between them. The CDR3: CASSGSTNTGELFF. CDR3 in DNA: TGCGCCAGCAGTGGAAGCACGAACACCGGGGAGCTGTTTTTT.